These 26 T cell receptor beta chains were sequenced from one sample in a study of CD8+CD57+ T cells in acquired aplastic anemia. TCR beta VDJ and CDR3 profiling used genomic DNA as template. TCRdb called the reads again in MiXCR, with one record for every CDR3 protein. This sample yields about 170,000 distinct CDR3 sequences, of which roughly 40% are seen a single time; 1.1% belongs to the top ten. Sample: sorted CD4+, CD8+, or CD8+CD57+ T cells (not recorded which) from PBMCs. Receptors originate from a human donor in good health.

This clonotype has only a few counts. The CDR3 loop reads CSARARRDSSYEQYF. As DNA, the CDR3 is TGCAGTGCTAGAGCTCGGCGGGATAGCTCCTACGAGCAGTACTTC. V gene TRBV20-1 combines with J gene TRBJ2-7, with D possibly being TRBD2 (6 bases). There are 15 residues in the CDR3. With 1 base removed from V and 0 bases from J, the gap between germline ends came to 13 bases. Germline V gene sequence: CDR1 DFQATT, CDR2 SNEGSKA (reference sequence).

This clonotype has a count of ten or more. The chain links TRBV25-1 to TRBJ2-7, with 11 bases fitting TRBD2. CDR1 and CDR2 from the germline V gene are MGHDK and SYGVNS. The V and J ends lost 4 bases and 3 bases, in that order; junction bases with no gene match: 5. This CDR3 has 15 amino acids. CDR3 residues: CASSGTSGGFYEQYF. CDR3 DNA sequence: TGTGCCAGCAGTGGTACTAGCGGGGGTTTCTACGAGCAGTACTTC.

This rearrangement joins TRBV6-1 to TRBJ1-2; 8 nucleotides agree with TRBD1. The CDR3 is made up of 14 amino acids. The germline gives CDR1 MNHNS, CDR2 SASEGT. The junction had 10 bases not matched to a gene; V was cut back by 6 bases and J by 7 bases. The CDR3 DNA reads TGTGCCAGCAGGTTGACAGGGGAGAGATGTGGCTACACCTTC. Its protein is CASRLTGERCGYTF.

This clonotype came up many times. The chain links TRBV4-2 to TRBJ2-1; D ambiguous. CDR1 is LGHNA and CDR2 is YNFKEQ in the germline V gene. The CDR3 has 13 residues. Trimming removed 6 bases from V and 5 bases from J, with 11 bases in between. CDR3 DNA sequence: TGTGCCAGCAGGACGTCCCCCAACAATGAGCAGTTCTTC. Translated: CASRTSPNNEQFF.

This clonotype was detected ten times or more. The chain links TRBV7-9 to TRBJ1-3; 8 bases align to TRBD1. The V and J ends lost 5 bases and 0 bases, in that order; junction bases with no gene match: 3. CDR1 and CDR2 (germline): SEHNR, FQNEAQ (reference sequence). This CDR3 contains 15 residues. In DNA form, the CDR3 reads TGTGCCAGCAGCCTGACAGGGGTCTCTGGAAACACCATATATTTT. This translates into CASSLTGVSGNTIYF.

The chain carries TRBV5-1 and TRBJ2-3, with D maybe TRBD1 (8 bases). Germline loops: CDR1 SGHRS, CDR2 YFSETQ. This CDR3 region has 15 residues. The V gene lost 4 bases and the J gene lost 3 bases, with 15 bases spanning the gap. For the CDR3, the DNA is TGCGCCAGCAGCCCCGTACAGGGGGGGACAGATACGCAGTATTTT. It is translated as CASSPVQGGTDTQYF.

The chain uses TRBV25-1 and TRBJ1-2; D is unclear. The germline V gene encodes CDR1 MGHDK and CDR2 SYGVNS. The CDR3 loop spans 14 amino acids. Trimming pared 1 base from V and 4 bases from J, leaving 10 bases between. The CDR3, as DNA: TGTGCCAGCAGTGAATCGGCGTATTCCTATGGCTACACCTTC. Its protein is CASSESAYSYGYTF.

Worth noting for this clonotype: This clone may be a read error of a much larger clone one base away. The J gene is TRBJ1-2, the V gene TRBV12-3 or TRBV12-4; a weak D match, TRBD1 (5 bases). This CDR3 region has 13 residues. The CDR3 protein is CASSLIERGDHNF. The CDR3 DNA is TGTGCCAGCAGTCTTATAGAAAGGGGCGACCATAACTTC.

The chain couples TRBV13 to TRBJ2-1, with a tentative D call TRBD2 (6 bases). The CDR3 spans 13 residues. V lost 2 bases to trimming and J lost 11 bases, with 13 bases between them. CDR1 and CDR2 (germline): PRHDT, FYEKMQ (reference sequence). Written as DNA, the CDR3 is TGTGCCAGCAGCTTACTCTACGGGGGACAGCAGTTCTTC. Amino acids: CASSLLYGGQQFF.

The chain combines TRBV25-1 with TRBJ2-5; D is possibly TRBD2 (6 bases). Germline-derived CDR1 and CDR2 are MGHDK and SYGVNS. This CDR3 is 15 amino acids long. The V end lost 2 bases, the J end lost 1 base, and 11 bases lay between the germline ends. The CDR3 protein is CASSEGGTAQETQYF. CDR3 coding DNA: TGTGCCAGCAGTGAAGGGGGGACGGCCCAAGAGACCCAGTACTTC.

The V and J genes are TRBV20-1 and TRBJ1-2; tentatively, D is TRBD1 (6 bases). The CDR3 is made up of 17 amino acids. V lost 5 bases, J lost 0 bases, and 22 bases lay in between. Germline V gives CDR1 DFQATT, CDR2 SNEGSKA (reference sequence). The CDR3 region is CSASRGAHQGSNYGYTF. CDR3 nucleotide sequence: TGCAGTGCTTCCAGAGGGGCTCATCAGGGGTCTAACTATGGCTACACCTTC.

In its sample, this clonotype was seen a few times. The chain is built from TRBV5-1 and TRBJ1-4; 9 nucleotides line up with TRBD1. CDR3 length: 19 residues. V was clipped by 2 bases and J by 0 bases; unmatched bases: 11. Germline-derived CDR1 and CDR2 are SGHRS and YFSETQ. The CDR3 sequence is CASSLGQGRGNPTNEKLFF. The CDR3 bases are TGCGCCAGCAGCTTAGGACAGGGGCGAGGAAACCCAACTAATGAAAAACTGTTTTTT.

In the case of this clonotype: A much larger clone lies a single base off, so this may be a read error. V usage is TRBV6-1 and J usage is TRBJ1-1, with a weak D call TRBD1 (6 bases). The length of the CDR3 is 13 residues. The germline V gene has CDR1 MNHNS and CDR2 SASEGT. In DNA form, the CDR3 reads TGTGCCAGCATATGGACAGAGAACACTGACGCTTTCTTT. Protein: CASIWTENTDAFF.

The genes are TRBV11-2 and TRBJ2-3; the D gene is possibly TRBD2 (6 bases). This CDR3 has 16 amino acids. V was trimmed by 3 bases and J by 0 bases, leaving 13 bases between them. Germline CDR1 is SGHAT and CDR2 is FQNNGV. The CDR3 sequence: CASSLHLGTSTDTQYF. The CDR3, as DNA: TGTGCCAGCAGCTTGCACCTGGGGACTAGCACAGATACGCAGTATTTT.

This sequence joins TRBV7-8 and TRBJ2-1, with D maybe TRBD1 (6 bases). Germline loops: CDR1 SGHVS, CDR2 FQNEAQ. The V gene lost 6 bases and the J gene lost 6 bases, with 9 bases spanning the gap. This CDR3 has 12 amino acids. The CDR3 nucleotides read TGTGCCAGCAGTCAACAGGGCAATGAGCAGTTCTTC. It yields the protein CASSQQGNEQFF.

The chain employs TRBV20-1 and TRBJ1-6, with D possibly being TRBD1 (6 bases). V lost 1 base and J lost 4, with 11 bases in between. The germline V gene has CDR1 DFQATT and CDR2 SNEGSKA (reference sequence). The CDR3 has 15 residues. CDR3 nucleotide sequence: TGCAGTGCTAGAGGTTGGAGGGGGTATAATTCACCCCTCCACTTT. Its translation is CSARGWRGYNSPLHF.

The CDR3 is CASSQEYSGTYEQYF. In DNA, the CDR3 is TGCGCCAGCAGCCAAGAATACAGCGGGACCTACGAGCAGTACTTC. This chain connects TRBV4-3 to TRBJ2-7; 7 bases agree with TRBD2. J gave up 2 bases and V 0 bases, and 4 bases lay outside the gene matches. CDR1 LGHNA and CDR2 YSLEER come from the germline V gene. The CDR3 has 15 residues.

This clonotype was observed many times. This chain connects TRBV7-6 to TRBJ2-1, with D uncertain. The CDR3 sequence is 15 residues long. The V end was cut by 5 bases, the J end by 7 bases, with 18 bases between. Per germline, CDR1 SGHVS and CDR2 FNYEAQ. CDR3 nucleotide sequence: TGTGCCAGCAGCCCCCGGGCGTCCCCAATTAATGAGCAGTTCTTC. It encodes CASSPRASPINEQFF.

The chain carries TRBV19 and TRBJ2-5; D is perhaps TRBD1 (5 bases). V lost 9 bases and J lost 1, with 9 bases in between. Germline CDR1 LNHDA, CDR2 SQIVND (reference sequence). The CDR3 consists of 12 residues. In DNA, the CDR3 is TGTGCCAGCCAGGGATTCCAAGAGACCCAGTACTTC. This codes for CASQGFQETQYF.

About this clonotype itself: A much bigger clone sits one base away, suggesting this may be a read error. CDR3 sequence reads: CASRSRNNENLFF. CDR3 in DNA: TGCGCCAGCAGGAGCCGCAATAATGAAAACCTGTTTTTT. The chain links TRBV5-1 to TRBJ1-4; D gene uncertain. Germline CDR1 reads SGHRS; CDR2 reads YFSETQ. The CDR3 consists of 13 residues.

This clonotype was found a few times. The rearrangement links TRBV29-1 to TRBJ1-1, with TRBD1 matching over 7 bases. This CDR3 has 12 residues. Germline-derived CDR1 and CDR2 are SQVTM and ANQGSEA. With 2 bases clipped from V and 5 bases from J, the junction kept 2 bases outside the gene matches. The CDR3 DNA reads TGCAGCGTTGAACAGGGGGGAACTGAAGCTTTCTTT. This encodes CSVEQGGTEAFF.

As to this clonotype: One end of the junction is discordant with germline, which a read error may explain. The V gene is TRBV10-3, the J gene TRBJ2-2, with 8 bases that match TRBD2. CDR1 and CDR2 from the germline V gene are ENHRY and SYGVKD. The CDR3 loop spans 17 amino acids. This CDR3 reads CAIQSGSQVYNTGELFF. The CDR3 DNA reads TGTGCCATCCAGAGCGGGAGCCAAGTATATAACACTGGGGAGCTGTTTTTT.

A note on this clonotype: One base away lies a much larger clone, so this may be a sequencing read error. J is TRBJ1-6 and V is TRBV3-1, with a tentative D call TRBD1 (6 bases). The CDR3 consists of 15 residues. Trimming took off 1 base at V and 11 bases at J, with 15 bases between the two ends. CDR1 and CDR2 (germline): LGHDT, YNNKEL (reference sequence). CDR3 DNA sequence: TGTGCCAGCAGCCAAGTTGCGGGACAAGGTCCACCCCTCCACTTT. It yields the protein CASSQVAGQGPPLHF.

This clonotype was counted only a few times. The chain employs TRBV18 and TRBJ1-5; D is unresolved. The V gene lost 2 bases and the J gene lost 1 base, with 9 bases spanning the gap. Germline V gives CDR1 KGHSH, CDR2 LQKENI. The CDR3 spans 15 residues. The CDR3 sequence: CASSPEGWSNQPQHF. CDR3 nucleotides: TGTGCCAGCTCACCAGAGGGATGGAGCAATCAGCCCCAGCATTTT.

This clonotype was counted between two and nine times. V is TRBV3-1 and J is TRBJ1-2; a possible D gene is TRBD1 (6 bases). Trimming removed 4 bases at V and 7 bases at J, with 19 bases between. CDR3 size: 15 residues. Germline lookup yields CDR1 LGHDT and CDR2 YNNKEL (reference sequence). In DNA, the CDR3 is TGTGCCAGCAGCCCCAAATATCGGGGGCAGAGTGGCTACACCTTC. Translating gives CASSPKYRGQSGYTF.

The chain employs TRBV5-1 and TRBJ2-7; 9 nucleotides agree with TRBD1. Germline loops: CDR1 SGHRS, CDR2 YFSETQ. The CDR3 has 14 residues. J gave up 2 bases and V 3 bases, and 3 bases lay outside the gene matches. The CDR3 nucleotides are TGCGCCAGCAGCTGGGGGACAGGGCCCTACGAGCAGTACTTC. It specifies CASSWGTGPYEQYF. The full variable domain, rest sourced from reference TRBV5-1 and TRBJ2-7, is KAGVTQTPRYLIKTRGQQVTLSCSPISGHRSVSWYQQTPGQGLQFLFEYFSETQRNKGNFPGRFSGRQFSNSRSEMNVSTLELGDSALYLCASSWGTGPYEQYFGPGTRLTVT.